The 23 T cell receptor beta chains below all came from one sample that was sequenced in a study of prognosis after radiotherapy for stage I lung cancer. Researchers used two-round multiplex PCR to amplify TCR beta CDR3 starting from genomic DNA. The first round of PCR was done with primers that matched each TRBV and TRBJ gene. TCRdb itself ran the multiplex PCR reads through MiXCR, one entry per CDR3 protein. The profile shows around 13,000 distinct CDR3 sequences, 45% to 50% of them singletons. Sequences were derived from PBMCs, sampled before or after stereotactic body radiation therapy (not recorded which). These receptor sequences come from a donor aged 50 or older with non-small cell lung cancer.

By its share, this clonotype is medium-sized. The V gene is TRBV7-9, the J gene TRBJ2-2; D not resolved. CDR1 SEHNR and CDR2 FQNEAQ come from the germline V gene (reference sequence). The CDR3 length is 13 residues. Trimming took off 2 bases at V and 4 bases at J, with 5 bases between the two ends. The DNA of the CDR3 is TGTGCCAGCAGCTTAACCGTCACCGGGGAGCTGTTTTTT. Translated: CASSLTVTGELFF.

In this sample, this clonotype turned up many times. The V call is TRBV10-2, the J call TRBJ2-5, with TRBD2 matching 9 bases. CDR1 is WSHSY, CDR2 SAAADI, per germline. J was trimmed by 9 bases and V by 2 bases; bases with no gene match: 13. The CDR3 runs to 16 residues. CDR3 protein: CASSEGLALSYKSQYF. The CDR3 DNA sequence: TGCGCCAGCAGTGAGGGACTAGCGCTGTCTTATAAGTCCCAGTACTTC.

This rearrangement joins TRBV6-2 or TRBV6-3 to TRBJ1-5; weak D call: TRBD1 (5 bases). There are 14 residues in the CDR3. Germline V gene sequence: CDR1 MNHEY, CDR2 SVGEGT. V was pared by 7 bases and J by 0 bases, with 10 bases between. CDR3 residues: CASNPQGSNQPQHF. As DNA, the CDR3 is TGTGCCAGCAATCCTCAGGGTAGCAATCAGCCCCAGCATTTT.

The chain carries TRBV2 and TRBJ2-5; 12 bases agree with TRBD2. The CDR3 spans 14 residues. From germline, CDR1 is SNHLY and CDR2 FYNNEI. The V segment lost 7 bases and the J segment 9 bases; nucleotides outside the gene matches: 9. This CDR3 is CASIGSSGRVAQYF. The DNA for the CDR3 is TGTGCCAGCATTGGGTCTAGCGGGAGGGTGGCCCAGTACTTC.

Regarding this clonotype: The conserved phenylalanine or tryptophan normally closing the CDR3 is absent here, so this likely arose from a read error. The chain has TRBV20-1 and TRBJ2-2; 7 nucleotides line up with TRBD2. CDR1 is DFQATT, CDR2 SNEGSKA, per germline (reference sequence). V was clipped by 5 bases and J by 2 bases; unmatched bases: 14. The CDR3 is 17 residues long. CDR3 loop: CSAGIELAEINTGELFL. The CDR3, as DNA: TGCAGTGCTGGAATTGAGCTAGCGGAGATAAACACCGGGGAGCTGTTTTTA.

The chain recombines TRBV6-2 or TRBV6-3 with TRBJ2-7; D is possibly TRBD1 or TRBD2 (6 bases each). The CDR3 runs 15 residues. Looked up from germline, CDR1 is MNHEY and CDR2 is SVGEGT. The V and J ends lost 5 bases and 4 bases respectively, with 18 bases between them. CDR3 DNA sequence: TGTGCCAGCAGTGAACGCCGACGGGGGCGGTACGAGCAGTACTTC. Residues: CASSERRRGRYEQYF.

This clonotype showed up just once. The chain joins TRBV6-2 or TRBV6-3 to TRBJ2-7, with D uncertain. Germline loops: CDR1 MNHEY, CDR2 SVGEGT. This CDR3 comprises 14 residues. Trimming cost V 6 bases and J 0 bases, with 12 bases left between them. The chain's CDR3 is CASRDRTASYEQYF. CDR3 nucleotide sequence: TGTGCCAGCAGAGACCGGACGGCCTCCTACGAGCAGTACTTC.

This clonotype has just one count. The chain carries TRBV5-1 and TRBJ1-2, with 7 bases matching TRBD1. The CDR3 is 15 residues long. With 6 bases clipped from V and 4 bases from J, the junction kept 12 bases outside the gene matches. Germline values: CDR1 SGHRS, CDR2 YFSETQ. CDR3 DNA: TGCGCCAGCACTCCTCGTGCCGAGGGGGCCTATGGCTACACCTTC. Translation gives CASTPRAEGAYGYTF.

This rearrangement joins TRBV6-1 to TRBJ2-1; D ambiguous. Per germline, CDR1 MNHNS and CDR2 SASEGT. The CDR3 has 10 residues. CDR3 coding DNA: TGTGCATCTGGTCGGAATGAGCAGTTCTTC. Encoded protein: CASGRNEQFF.

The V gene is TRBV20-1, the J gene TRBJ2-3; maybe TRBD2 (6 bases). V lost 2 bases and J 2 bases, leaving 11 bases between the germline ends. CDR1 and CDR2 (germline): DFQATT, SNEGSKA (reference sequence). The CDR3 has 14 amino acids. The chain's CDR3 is CSARLGGNTDTQYF. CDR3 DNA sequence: TGCAGTGCTAGATTGGGGGGTAACACAGATACGCAGTATTTT.

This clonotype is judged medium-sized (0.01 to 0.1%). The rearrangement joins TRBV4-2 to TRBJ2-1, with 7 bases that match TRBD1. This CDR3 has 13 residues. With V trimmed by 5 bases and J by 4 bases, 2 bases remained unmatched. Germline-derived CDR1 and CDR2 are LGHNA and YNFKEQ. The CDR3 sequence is CASSTGDYNEQFF. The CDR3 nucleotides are TGTGCCAGCAGCACAGGGGATTACAATGAGCAGTTCTTC.

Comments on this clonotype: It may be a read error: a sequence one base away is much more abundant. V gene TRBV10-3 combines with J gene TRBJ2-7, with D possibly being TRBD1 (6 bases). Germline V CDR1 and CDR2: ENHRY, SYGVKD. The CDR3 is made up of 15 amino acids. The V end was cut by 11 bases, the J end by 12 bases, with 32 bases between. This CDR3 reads CAPPQQGPSNTSMYF. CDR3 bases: TGTGCCCCCCCCCAACAGGGACCCTCCAACACCAGTATGTACTTC.

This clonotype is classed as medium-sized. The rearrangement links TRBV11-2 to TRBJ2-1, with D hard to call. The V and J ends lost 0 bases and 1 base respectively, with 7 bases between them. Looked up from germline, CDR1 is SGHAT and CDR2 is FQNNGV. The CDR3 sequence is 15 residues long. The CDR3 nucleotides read TGTGCCAGCAGCTTAGACCGGTCGTCCTACAATGAGCAGTTCTTC. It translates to CASSLDRSSYNEQFF.

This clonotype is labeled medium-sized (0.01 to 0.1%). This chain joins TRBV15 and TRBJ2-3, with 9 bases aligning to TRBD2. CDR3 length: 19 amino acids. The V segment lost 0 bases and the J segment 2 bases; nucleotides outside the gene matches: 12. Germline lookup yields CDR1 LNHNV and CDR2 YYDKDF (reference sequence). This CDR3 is CATSRDIAGEWGYTDTQYF. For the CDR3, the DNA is TGTGCCACCAGCAGAGATATAGCGGGAGAGTGGGGCTACACAGATACGCAGTATTTT. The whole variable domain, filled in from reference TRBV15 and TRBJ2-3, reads DAMVIQNPRYQVTQFGKPVTLSCSQTLNHNVMYWYQQKSSQAPKLLFHYYDKDFNNEADTPDNFQSRRPNTSFCFLDIRSPGLGDTAMYLCATSRDIAGEWGYTDTQYFGPGTRLTVL.

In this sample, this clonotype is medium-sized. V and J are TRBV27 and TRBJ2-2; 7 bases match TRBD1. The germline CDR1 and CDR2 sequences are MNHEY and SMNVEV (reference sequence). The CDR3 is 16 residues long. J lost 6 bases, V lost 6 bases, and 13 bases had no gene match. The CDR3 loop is CASSLLGGSVAGELFF. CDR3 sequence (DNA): TGTGCCAGCAGCCTATTAGGGGGCAGTGTGGCCGGGGAGCTGTTTTTT.

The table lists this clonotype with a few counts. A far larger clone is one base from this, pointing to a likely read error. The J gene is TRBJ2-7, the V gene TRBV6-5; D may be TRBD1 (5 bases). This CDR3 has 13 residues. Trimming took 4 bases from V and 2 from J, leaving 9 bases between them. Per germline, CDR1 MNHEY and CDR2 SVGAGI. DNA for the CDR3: TGTGCCAGCAGTTCCTCGACAGCCTACGAGCAGTACTTC. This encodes CASSSSTAYEQYF.

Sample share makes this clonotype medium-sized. The DNA for the CDR3 is TGCAGTGCTAGCGGGCGGATGACTAGCACAGATACGCAGTATTTT. Translated: CSASGRMTSTDTQYF. This sequence joins TRBV20-1 and TRBJ2-3; D is unresolved. Germline lookup yields CDR1 DFQATT and CDR2 SNEGSKA (reference sequence). The CDR3 loop spans 15 amino acids. Trimming cost V 3 bases and J 0 bases, with 13 bases left between them.

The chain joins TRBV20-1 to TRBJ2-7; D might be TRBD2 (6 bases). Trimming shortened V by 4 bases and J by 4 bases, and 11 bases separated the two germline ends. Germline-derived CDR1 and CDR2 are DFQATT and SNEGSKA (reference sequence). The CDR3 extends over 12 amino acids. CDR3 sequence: CSANGGGYEQYF. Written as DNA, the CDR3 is TGCAGTGCTAACGGGGGTGGTTACGAGCAGTACTTC.

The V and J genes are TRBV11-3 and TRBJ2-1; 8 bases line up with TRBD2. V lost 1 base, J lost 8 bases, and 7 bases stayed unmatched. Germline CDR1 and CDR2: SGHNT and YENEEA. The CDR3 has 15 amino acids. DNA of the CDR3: TGTGCCAGCAGCTTAGGTGGGGGACTAGTAGATGAGCAGTTCTTC. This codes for CASSLGGGLVDEQFF.

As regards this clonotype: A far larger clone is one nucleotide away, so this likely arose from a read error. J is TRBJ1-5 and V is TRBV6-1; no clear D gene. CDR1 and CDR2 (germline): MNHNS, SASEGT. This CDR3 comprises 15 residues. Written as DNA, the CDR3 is TGTGTCAGCAGTTACAATGGCGGGTCCAATCAGCCCCAGCATTTT. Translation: CVSSYNGGSNQPQHF.

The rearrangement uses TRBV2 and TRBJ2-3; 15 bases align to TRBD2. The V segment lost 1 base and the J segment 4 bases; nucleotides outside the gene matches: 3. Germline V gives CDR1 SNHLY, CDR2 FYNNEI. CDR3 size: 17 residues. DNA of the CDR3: TGTGCCAGCAGTGAAGGGACTAGCGGGAGGGTGCCAGATACGCAGTATTTT. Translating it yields CASSEGTSGRVPDTQYF.

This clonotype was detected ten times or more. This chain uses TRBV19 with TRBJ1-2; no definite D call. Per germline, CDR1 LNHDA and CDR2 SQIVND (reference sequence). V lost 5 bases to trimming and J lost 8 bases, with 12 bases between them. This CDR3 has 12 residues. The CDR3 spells CASSRDLVGYTF. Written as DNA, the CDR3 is TGTGCCAGTAGTCGTGATCTCGTGGGCTACACCTTC. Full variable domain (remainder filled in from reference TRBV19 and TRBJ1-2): DGGITQSPKYLFRKEGQNVTLSCEQNLNHDAMYWYRQDPGQGLRLIYYSQIVNDFQKGDIAEGYSVSREKKESFPLTVTSAQKNPTAFYLCASSRDLVGYTFGSGTRLTVV.

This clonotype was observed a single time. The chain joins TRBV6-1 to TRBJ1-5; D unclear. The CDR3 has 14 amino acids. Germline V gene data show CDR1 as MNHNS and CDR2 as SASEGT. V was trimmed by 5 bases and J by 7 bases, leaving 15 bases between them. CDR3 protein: CASSQRHGSQPQHF. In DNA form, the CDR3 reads TGTGCCAGCAGTCAACGACACGGTTCACAGCCCCAGCATTTT.